What follows describes a single T cell receptor beta chain. There is no known antigen for this receptor. Base qualities are not at hand, and no much larger clone is one base apart. The CDR3 regions of human TCRbeta chains were analyzed by immunosequencing. The paper's processing steps were these. Repertoire TCRs were checked for matches against a reference library of SARS-CoV-2-specific TCRs that had been generated using the MIRA antigen-specificity platform. Breadth was defined as the fraction of unique TCRs that were SARS-CoV-2-associated. Depth was defined as the fraction of total T cells that were SARS-CoV-2-associated. Using the MIRA data, each spike-specific TCR was mapped to the spike region that the TCR reacts to and placed in a CD4 or CD8 class. Log10-transformed breadth and depth values were compared by one-way ANOVA with Sidak's multiple comparisons tests. The immuneACCESS repertoire file appears here via TCRdb, limited to in-frame rearrangements. These files lack a portion of the clones; in checked studies, under half of the deficit traces to unresolved V genes, and the cause of the others is not known. V, J and clone size are those of that table, while D and trimming were read from the DNA. This sample lists over 45,000 clones; over 75% were detected once. In total, the top ten clones hold roughly 16% of the sample.

These data are taken from a study of T cell responses to AZD1222 COVID-19 vaccine (dated by TCRdb to about 2021). In the study overall: AZD1222 recipients given second doses at about 4 weeks or at about 12 weeks were pooled, since spike-specific TCR depth and breadth were not found to differ between the two schedules. A total of over 230 trial participants underwent TCR sequencing, of whom 200 to 220 had received two doses of AZD1222 and approximately 25 had received two doses of the MenACWY control vaccine. Enrollment into the trials was organized by age into subgroups of 18-55, 56-69 and 70-plus years, and those subgroups contained 148, 28 and 57 TCR-sequenced participants, respectively. The investigation overall reported the following: A significant rise in spike-specific TCR breadth and depth was observed after two AZD1222 doses relative to day 0 and relative to MenACWY recipients. Reportedly, close to half of the unique spike-specific TCRs recognized epitopes lying outside the regions that are mutated in the B.1.351 and B.1.1.7 variants. The 56-69-year group was small, and its depth increase did not reach significance, likely because of low power. The whole spike protein was spanned by vaccine-associated CD4 TCRs, and dominant responses were seen in regions 160-218 and 743-854. Participants were mostly white British and included more females than males, and it was suggested by the authors that clonal diversity may have been underestimated. Conclusions about previously exposed vaccinees are limited because only a handful of AZD1222 recipients were SARS-CoV-2 seropositive at baseline. Because no day 14 peak-response samples were available, the repertoires could be characterized only after the peak T cell response.

Its CDR3 holds 14 amino acids, cysteine through phenylalanine. Just the 42-base CDR3 DNA is kept, in frame starting at base 1. V is pruned by 5 bases and J by 2 bases, leaving 4 bases of the junction without a gene match. Per the germline V gene, KGHSH is the CDR1 and LQKENI is the CDR2. What the time point label conveys for this sample: baseline before first vaccination. Vaccinee samples came from UK trials COV001 and COV002, including a single-blind randomized controlled phase 2/3 trial of AZD1222 (ChAdOx1 nCoV-19) in healthy adults. Trial participant PBMC samples were collected at day 0 and day 28 after the second dose for TCRbeta chain sequencing.

The sample here was peripheral blood, taken on day 0 of AZD1222 vaccination. The chain is assembled from TRBV18 and TRBJ2-7, and 9 junction bases match TRBD1. The TCR comes from an adult in good health. The sequenced DNA is TGTGCCAGCTCAAACGGACAGGGGACCTACGAGCAGTACTTC. Translated, this gives CASSNGQGTYEQYF.